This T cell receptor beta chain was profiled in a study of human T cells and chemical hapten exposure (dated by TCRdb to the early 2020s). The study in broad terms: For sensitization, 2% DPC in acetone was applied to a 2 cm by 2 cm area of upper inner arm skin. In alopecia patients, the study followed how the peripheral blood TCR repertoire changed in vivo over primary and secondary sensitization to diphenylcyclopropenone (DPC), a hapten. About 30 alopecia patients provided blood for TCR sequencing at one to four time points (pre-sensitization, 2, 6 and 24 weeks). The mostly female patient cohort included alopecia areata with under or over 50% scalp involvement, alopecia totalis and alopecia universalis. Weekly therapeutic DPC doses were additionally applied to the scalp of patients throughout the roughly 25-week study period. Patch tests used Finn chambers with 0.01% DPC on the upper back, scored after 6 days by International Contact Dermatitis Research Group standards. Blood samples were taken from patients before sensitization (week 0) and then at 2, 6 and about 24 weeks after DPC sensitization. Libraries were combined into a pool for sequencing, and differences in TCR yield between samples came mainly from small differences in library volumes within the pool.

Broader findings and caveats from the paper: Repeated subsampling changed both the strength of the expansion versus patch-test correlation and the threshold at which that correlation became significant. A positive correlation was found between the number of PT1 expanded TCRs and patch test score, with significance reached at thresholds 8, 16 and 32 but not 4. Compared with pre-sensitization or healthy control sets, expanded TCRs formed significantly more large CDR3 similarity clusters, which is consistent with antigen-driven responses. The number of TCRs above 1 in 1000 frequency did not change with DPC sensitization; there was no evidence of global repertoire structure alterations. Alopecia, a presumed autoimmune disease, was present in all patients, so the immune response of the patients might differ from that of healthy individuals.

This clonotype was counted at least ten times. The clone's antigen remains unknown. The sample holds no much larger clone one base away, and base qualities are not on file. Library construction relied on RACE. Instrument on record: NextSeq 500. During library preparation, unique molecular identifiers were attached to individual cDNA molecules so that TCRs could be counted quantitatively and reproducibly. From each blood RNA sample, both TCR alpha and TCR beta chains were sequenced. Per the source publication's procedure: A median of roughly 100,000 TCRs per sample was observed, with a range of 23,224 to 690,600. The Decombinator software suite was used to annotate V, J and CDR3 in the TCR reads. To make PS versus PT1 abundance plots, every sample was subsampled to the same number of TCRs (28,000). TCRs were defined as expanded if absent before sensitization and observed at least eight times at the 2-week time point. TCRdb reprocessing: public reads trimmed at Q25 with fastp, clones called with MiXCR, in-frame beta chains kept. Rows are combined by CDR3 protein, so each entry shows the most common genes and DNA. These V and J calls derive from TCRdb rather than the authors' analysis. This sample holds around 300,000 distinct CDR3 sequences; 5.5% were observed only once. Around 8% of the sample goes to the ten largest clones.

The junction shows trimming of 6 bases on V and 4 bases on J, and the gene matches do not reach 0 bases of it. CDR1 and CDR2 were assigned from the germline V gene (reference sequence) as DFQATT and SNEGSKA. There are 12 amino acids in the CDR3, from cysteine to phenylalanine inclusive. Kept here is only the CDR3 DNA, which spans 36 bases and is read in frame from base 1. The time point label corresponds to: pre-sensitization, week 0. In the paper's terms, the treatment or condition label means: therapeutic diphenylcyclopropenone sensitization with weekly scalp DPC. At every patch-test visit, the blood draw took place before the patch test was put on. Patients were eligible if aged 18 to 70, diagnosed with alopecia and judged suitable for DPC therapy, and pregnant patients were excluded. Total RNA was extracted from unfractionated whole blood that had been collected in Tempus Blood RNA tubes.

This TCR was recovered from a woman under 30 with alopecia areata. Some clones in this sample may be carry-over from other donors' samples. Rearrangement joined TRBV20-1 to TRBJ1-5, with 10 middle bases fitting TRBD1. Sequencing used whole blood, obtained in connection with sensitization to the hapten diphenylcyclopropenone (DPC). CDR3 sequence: CSAGQGNQPQHF. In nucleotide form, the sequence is TGCAGTGCGGGACAGGGGAATCAGCCCCAGCATTTT.